This T cell receptor (beta chain) was recorded in a study of identical twins. Unique molecular identifiers were in the cDNA, with template-switch universal primer binding. TCRdb passed the 5' RACE reads through MiXCR, listing each CDR3 protein once. The sample holds around 250,000 distinct CDR3 sequences, about 12% seen once. The CDR3 spans 12 residues. The germline V gene encodes CDR1 LGHDT and CDR2 YNNKEL (reference sequence). Trimming left V 2 bases short and J 1 base short, with 2 bases between. This clonotype was detected only a few times. The same sample was also used in a study of yellow fever vaccine responses in identical twins. That study adds: Reports say the vaccine T cell response in twins looked partly convergent and partly personalized.

Sequencing input: memory (CD45RO+) T cells sorted from blood. The sequence was collected from a woman aged 18-29 years in good health. The chain links TRBV3-1 to TRBJ2-5; D remains unclear. CDR3 residues: CASSQTQETQYF. CDR3 nucleotides: TGTGCCAGCAGCCAAACCCAAGAGACCCAGTACTTC.